The clone carrying this TCR beta chain came up many times. Its antigen remains unknown. Each CDR3 protein is one row after TCRdb ran MiXCR on the 5' RACE reads. Among hundreds of thousands of distinct CDR3 sequences, roughly 27% were seen once, and the ten largest hold 6.1%. The sample originates from a study of identical twins' blood T cells. The study's findings and limits: Top TCRbeta clonotypes were shared more with twin than unrelated donors.

V lost 5 bases, J lost 5 bases, and 7 bases lay in between. This CDR3 spans 12 amino acids. CDR1 is MDHEN and CDR2 is SYDVKM in the germline V gene. The TCR originated in a woman aged 18 to 55 in good health. The sample was PBMCs. The gene calls are TRBV28 and TRBJ1-5; D is unresolved. The CDR3: CASSVKYQPQHF. The CDR3 DNA is TGTGCCAGCAGTGTGAAGTATCAGCCCCAGCATTTT.